Presented here are 9 T cell receptor beta chains from one specimen sequenced in a study of identical twins' blood T cells (dated by TCRdb to 2012 to 2014). The library relied on 5' RACE. Sequenced on an Illumina Genome Analyzer IIx. Using fastp at Q25 and MiXCR, TCRdb reprocessed the public reads and kept productive beta chains. CDR3 protein sequences are deduplicated, and each keeps its most common genes and DNA. Within this sample are fewer than 450,000 distinct CDR3 sequences, with roughly 28% of them counted one time only. Roughly 5.5% of the sample belongs to the ten largest clones. The sequenced sample was PBMCs. The receptors come from a woman aged 18 to 49 in good health.

The chain combines TRBV3-1 with TRBJ1-1; no firm D call. The CDR3 has 16 residues. The germline CDR1 and CDR2 sequences are LGHDT and YNNKEL (reference sequence). V was cut by 0 bases and J by 1 base, with 12 bases left in between. In DNA form, the CDR3 reads TGTGCCAGCAGCCAAGATAGGTTCCCGGCGAACACTGAAGCTTTCTTT. It codes for CASSQDRFPANTEAFF.

About this clonotype: Being one base from a much bigger clone, this may be a read error. The gene calls are TRBV14 and TRBJ2-3, with a tentative D call TRBD2 (5 bases). CDR3 length: 12 residues. Germline values: CDR1 SGHDN, CDR2 FVKESK. The V and J ends lost 2 bases and 15 bases respectively, with 15 bases between them. The CDR3 DNA is TGTGCCAGCAGCCAATTTTCGGGGAAGCATTATTTT. Its protein is CASSQFSGKHYF.

The chain joins TRBV20-1 to TRBJ1-1; TRBD1 is a possible D gene (5 bases). Between the trimmed V and J ends, which lost 5 bases and 1 base, there was a span of 14 bases. Germline CDR1 is DFQATT and CDR2 is SNEGSKA (reference sequence). The CDR3 has 14 amino acids. The CDR3 DNA is TGCAGTGCTGGACCAACAGGTACGAACACTGAAGCTTTCTTT. As protein: CSAGPTGTNTEAFF.

This clonotype turned up a few times. In DNA form, the CDR3 reads TGTGCCAGCAGCCAAGAACTCGGACTTAGCTCTGGAAACACCATATATTTT. Translating gives CASSQELGLSSGNTIYF. The V gene is TRBV3-1, the J gene TRBJ1-3; D unclear. This CDR3 comprises 17 residues. Trimming cost V 0 bases and J 0 bases, with 12 bases left between them. Germline loops: CDR1 LGHDT, CDR2 YNNKEL (reference sequence).

This clonotype was counted only a few times. CDR3 sequence reads: CASSTYRVNTGELFF. In DNA, the CDR3 is TGCGCCAGCAGCACCTACAGGGTGAACACCGGGGAGCTGTTTTTT. V usage is TRBV5-1 and J usage is TRBJ2-2, with D tentatively TRBD1 (6 bases). The V end lost 4 bases, the J end lost 1 base, and 11 bases lay between the germline ends. Germline V CDR1 and CDR2: SGHRS, YFSETQ. This CDR3 is 15 amino acids long. Complete variable domain (other parts from reference TRBV5-1 and TRBJ2-2): KAGVTQTPRYLIKTRGQQVTLSCSPISGHRSVSWYQQTPGQGLQFLFEYFSETQRNKGNFPGRFSGRQFSNSRSEMNVSTLELGDSALYLCASSTYRVNTGELFFGEGSRLTVL.

The J gene is TRBJ2-2, the V gene TRBV3-1; D remains unclear. Germline values: CDR1 LGHDT, CDR2 YNNKEL (reference sequence). The CDR3 is 13 residues long. Trimming cost V 1 base and J 7 bases, with 7 bases left between them. The CDR3 here is CASSQVVSGELFF. In DNA, the CDR3 is TGTGCCAGCAGCCAAGTAGTTAGCGGGGAGCTGTTTTTT.

The table lists this clonotype with a few counts. J is TRBJ1-1 and V is TRBV15; D remains ambiguous. CDR1 is LNHNV and CDR2 is YYDKDF in the germline V gene (reference sequence). This CDR3 has 13 residues. V was trimmed by 0 bases and J by 11 bases, leaving 13 bases between them. CDR3: CATSRDNPYKAFF. The DNA for the CDR3 is TGTGCCACCAGCAGAGATAACCCTTATAAGGCTTTCTTT.

The chain carries TRBV12-3 or TRBV12-4 and TRBJ1-3; 7 bases fit TRBD1. The V and J ends lost 9 bases and 3 bases, in that order; junction bases with no gene match: 8. This CDR3 comprises 14 residues. The CDR3 sequence is CASVGRGFGNTIYF. CDR3 nucleotide sequence: TGTGCCAGTGTAGGCAGGGGGTTTGGAAACACCATATATTTT.

This clonotype occurred a few times. The chain recombines TRBV20-1 with TRBJ2-1, with D perhaps matching TRBD2 (7 bases). Germline values: CDR1 DFQATT, CDR2 SNEGSKA (reference sequence). The CDR3 contains 12 residues. Trimming pared 3 bases from V and 8 bases from J, leaving 11 bases between. CDR3 residues: CSASEGGDEQFF. CDR3 DNA sequence: TGCAGTGCTAGCGAGGGGGGGGATGAGCAGTTCTTC.